These T cell receptor beta chains were read from a single sample in a study of regulatory T cells in long-lasting Graves disease. TCRdb analysed the multiplex PCR reads with MiXCR anew, one entry per CDR3 protein. The sample includes roughly 400,000 distinct CDR3 sequences, about a sixth seen only once; the top ten take 20% to 25%. Separately, the same data were catalogued under a study of T cells in Graves' hyperthyroidism and ophthalmopathy.

The source was peripheral blood mononuclear cells (PBMCs), collected at new diagnosis, from a patient treated with antithyroid drugs. These receptors came from a woman between 18 and 30 years old with Graves disease. The CDR3 runs from the conserved cysteine through the conserved F or W. Each record gives: J gene, D gene, clone size, V gene, CDR3 DNA, CDR3 protein. The D gene is left open where the match is weak. Clone size appears in some rows only: once, few, many, or a class for an expanded clone.

j_call: TRBJ1-3
d_call: .
clone_size: .
v_call: TRBV10-3
cdr3_nt: TGTGCCATCAGTGATGGCTTGGGCCAGGGAGCCGGAAACACCATATATTTT
cdr3_aa: CAISDGLGQGAGNTIYF

j_call: TRBJ2-2
d_call: TRBD2
clone_size: .
v_call: TRBV7-3
cdr3_nt: TGTGCCAGCAGCCCACGACTAGCACGAAACACCGGGGAGCTGTTTTTT
cdr3_aa: CASSPRLARNTGELFF

j_call: TRBJ2-1
d_call: .
clone_size: many
v_call: TRBV7-9
cdr3_nt: TGTGCCAGCAGCTTAGTCCCCGACAGGAACAATGAGCAGTTCTTC
cdr3_aa: CASSLVPDRNNEQFF

j_call: TRBJ2-7
d_call: .
clone_size: few
v_call: TRBV20-1
cdr3_nt: TGCAGTGCTACTTTGGGCGCCTCCTGGGAGCAGTACTTC
cdr3_aa: CSATLGASWEQYF

j_call: TRBJ2-5
d_call: .
clone_size: many
v_call: TRBV12-3/TRBV12-4
cdr3_nt: TGTGCCAGCAGCCTAGGGGGGCCGGGGGAGACCCAGTACTTC
cdr3_aa: CASSLGGPGETQYF

j_call: TRBJ2-7
d_call: .
clone_size: many
v_call: TRBV20-1
cdr3_nt: TGCAGTGCTAGATTTGTGGACGAGCAGTACTTC
cdr3_aa: CSARFVDEQYF

j_call: TRBJ2-1
d_call: TRBD2
clone_size: many
v_call: TRBV20-1
cdr3_nt: TGCAGTGCCACCGGGACTAGCGGGAGGGACGAGCAGTTCTTC
cdr3_aa: CSATGTSGRDEQFF

j_call: TRBJ2-1
d_call: TRBD2
clone_size: many
v_call: TRBV6-2/TRBV6-3
cdr3_nt: TGTGCCAGCAGTTTCGTAGCGGGAAAATCCGATGAGCAGTTCTTC
cdr3_aa: CASSFVAGKSDEQFF

j_call: TRBJ2-1
d_call: .
clone_size: few
v_call: TRBV7-2
cdr3_nt: TGTGCCAGCAGCTTAGGGGGCGGGTTGTACAATGAGCAGTTCTTC
cdr3_aa: CASSLGGGLYNEQFF

j_call: TRBJ2-1
d_call: .
clone_size: many
v_call: TRBV29-1
cdr3_nt: TGCAGCGTTGAAGCCCAGCGCAATGAGCAGTTCTTC
cdr3_aa: CSVEAQRNEQFF

j_call: TRBJ2-2
d_call: .
clone_size: .
v_call: TRBV14
cdr3_nt: TGTGCCAGCAGCCCCTTTTTCGGAAAGAACACCGGGGAGCTGTTTTTT
cdr3_aa: CASSPFFGKNTGELFF

j_call: TRBJ2-3
d_call: TRBD2
clone_size: many
v_call: TRBV7-9
cdr3_nt: TGTGCCAGCAGTCTGGGACTAGCGGGAGGTGATACGCAGTATTTT
cdr3_aa: CASSLGLAGGDTQYF

j_call: TRBJ2-7
d_call: TRBD2
clone_size: few
v_call: TRBV13
cdr3_nt: TGTGCCAGCAGCTCGGGACTAGCGATCTACGAGCAGTACTTC
cdr3_aa: CASSSGLAIYEQYF

j_call: TRBJ2-2
d_call: .
clone_size: .
v_call: TRBV7-2
cdr3_nt: TGTGCCAGCAGCCCCCGGGACTTAAACACCGGGGAGCTGTTTTTT
cdr3_aa: CASSPRDLNTGELFF

j_call: TRBJ2-3
d_call: TRBD2
clone_size: few
v_call: TRBV7-9
cdr3_nt: TGTGCCAGCAGCAACTTCCCCGGGACTATTAGCACAGATACGCAGTATTTT
cdr3_aa: CASSNFPGTISTDTQYF

j_call: TRBJ1-1
d_call: .
clone_size: few
v_call: TRBV4-2
cdr3_nt: TGTGCCAGCAGCCAAGGAACCGACCGAGCTGGAGCTTTCTTT
cdr3_aa: CASSQGTDRAGAFF

j_call: TRBJ2-7
d_call: .
clone_size: few
v_call: TRBV29-1
cdr3_nt: TGCAGCGTTGTAGTCAGGCACGAGCAGTACTTC
cdr3_aa: CSVVVRHEQYF

j_call: TRBJ2-3
d_call: TRBD2
clone_size: many
v_call: TRBV28
cdr3_nt: TGTGCCAGCAGCTGGACTAGCGGGAGGACTAAACACACAGATACGCAGTATTTT
cdr3_aa: CASSWTSGRTKHTDTQYF

j_call: TRBJ1-1
d_call: .
clone_size: .
v_call: TRBV27
cdr3_nt: TGTGCCAGCAGTTTATTGGGAGGACACCTAACCTCTGAAGCTTTCTTT
cdr3_aa: CASSLLGGHLTSEAFF

j_call: TRBJ2-7
d_call: .
clone_size: many
v_call: TRBV18
cdr3_nt: TGTGCCAGCTCACCAAGACAGGAAACCTACGAGCAGTACTTC
cdr3_aa: CASSPRQETYEQYF

j_call: TRBJ2-1
d_call: TRBD2
clone_size: many
v_call: TRBV24-1
cdr3_nt: TGTGCCACCAGTGATCTCCGGCTAGCGGGGAACAATGAGCAGTTCTTC
cdr3_aa: CATSDLRLAGNNEQFF

j_call: TRBJ2-3
d_call: TRBD1
clone_size: .
v_call: TRBV11-3
cdr3_nt: TGTGCCAGCAGCTTAGGGACAGGGAACACAGATACGCAGTATTTT
cdr3_aa: CASSLGTGNTDTQYF

j_call: TRBJ1-3
d_call: .
clone_size: few
v_call: TRBV10-3
cdr3_nt: TGTGCCATCAGTGAGTCGCGGACAAGCTCTGGAAACACCATATATTTT
cdr3_aa: CAISESRTSSGNTIYF

j_call: TRBJ2-4
d_call: TRBD2
clone_size: many
v_call: TRBV12-3/TRBV12-4
cdr3_nt: TGTGCCAGCAGTTCGGAGGGCATAGCGGGTAAAAACATTCAGTACTTC
cdr3_aa: CASSSEGIAGKNIQYF

j_call: TRBJ2-1
d_call: .
clone_size: many
v_call: TRBV12-3/TRBV12-4
cdr3_nt: TGTGCCAGCAGTTCCGGGCCTGGAGGGAATGAGCAGTTCTTC
cdr3_aa: CASSSGPGGNEQFF

j_call: TRBJ2-7
d_call: .
clone_size: many
v_call: TRBV7-8
cdr3_nt: TGTGCCAGCAGCTTCGGGACTTACTACGAGCAGTACTTC
cdr3_aa: CASSFGTYYEQYF

j_call: TRBJ1-1
d_call: .
clone_size: .
v_call: TRBV28
cdr3_nt: TGTGCCAGCAGTACCCGAGGGGAATTAGTTAGCCCTGAAGCTTTCTTT
cdr3_aa: CASSTRGELVSPEAFF

j_call: TRBJ2-6
d_call: TRBD1
clone_size: few
v_call: TRBV2
cdr3_nt: TGTGCCAGCACCGGGGACAGTTACGGCGGGGCCAACGTCCTGACTTTC
cdr3_aa: CASTGDSYGGANVLTF

j_call: TRBJ1-1
d_call: TRBD1
clone_size: many
v_call: TRBV20-1
cdr3_nt: TGCAGTGCTAGAAGGGACAGGGGAGCTTTCTTT
cdr3_aa: CSARRDRGAFF

j_call: TRBJ2-5
d_call: .
clone_size: many
v_call: TRBV7-9
cdr3_nt: TGCGCCAGCAGTTTAGAACTCCGGGAGACCCAGTACTTC
cdr3_aa: CASSLELRETQYF

j_call: TRBJ2-5
d_call: .
clone_size: .
v_call: TRBV24-1
cdr3_nt: TGTGCCACCAGTGATTCGGACGGAACCTTCCAAGAGACCCAGTACTTC
cdr3_aa: CATSDSDGTFQETQYF

j_call: TRBJ2-3
d_call: .
clone_size: .
v_call: TRBV7-9
cdr3_nt: TGTGCCAGCAGCCAAGAAGGTGGGGCGGCCCCCTACGAGCAGCACTTC
cdr3_aa: CASSQEGGAAPYEQHF

j_call: TRBJ2-1
d_call: TRBD2
clone_size: .
v_call: TRBV24-1
cdr3_nt: TGTGCCACCAGTGATAAGGGACTAGCTGCTAACAATGAGCAGTTCTTC
cdr3_aa: CATSDKGLAANNEQFF

j_call: TRBJ2-5
d_call: TRBD2
clone_size: .
v_call: TRBV6-5
cdr3_nt: TGTGCCAGCAGTTACTCCGGGACTAACCAAGAGACCCAGTACTTC
cdr3_aa: CASSYSGTNQETQYF

j_call: TRBJ2-3
d_call: .
clone_size: many
v_call: TRBV30
cdr3_nt: TGTGCCTGGAACCTTCTCTACACAGATACGCAGTATTTT
cdr3_aa: CAWNLLYTDTQYF

j_call: TRBJ1-6
d_call: .
clone_size: .
v_call: TRBV6-1
cdr3_nt: TGTGCCAGCAGTGAGAGGGAGGCGGATTCACCCCTCCACTTT
cdr3_aa: CASSEREADSPLHF

j_call: TRBJ2-7
d_call: TRBD1
clone_size: .
v_call: TRBV10-1
cdr3_nt: TGCGCCAGCAGTGCGGCCGGGACAGGGGTCGAGCAGTACTTC
cdr3_aa: CASSAAGTGVEQYF